What follows are 24 T cell receptor beta chains derived from one specimen sequenced in a study of blood T cell repertoires in COVID-19. Profiling relied on immunoSEQ multiplex PCR, and the TCRdb table lists in-frame clones only, not all of them. The sample yields 280,000 or so clones, 85% to 90% seen once. The sequenced sample consisted of peripheral blood. Source of these receptors: a human donor in a cohort sampled during active COVID-19.

The chain employs TRBV7-9 and TRBJ2-1, with 8 positions matching TRBD2. Germline CDR1 SEHNR, CDR2 FQNEAQ (reference sequence). The J segment lost 7 bases and the V segment lost 3 bases, leaving 8 bases of the junction unmatched. The CDR3 loop spans 15 amino acids. The CDR3 DNA is TGTGCCAGCAGCTTGACTAGCGCTGTAGGAAATGAGCAGTTCTTC. It encodes CASSLTSAVGNEQFF.

The genes are TRBV29-1 and TRBJ2-1; 7 bases line up with TRBD1. The CDR3 loop spans 11 amino acids. Germline lookup yields CDR1 SQVTM and CDR2 ANQGSEA. After removal of 6 bases from V and 10 bases from J, the junction contained 6 bases not matched to a gene. The CDR3 loop is CSVKGAWEQFF. CDR3 DNA: TGCAGCGTCAAGGGGGCCTGGGAGCAGTTCTTC.

The chain is built from TRBV11-2 and TRBJ1-4; 9 bases are shared with TRBD1. CDR1 and CDR2 from the germline V gene are SGHAT and FQNNGV. The CDR3 covers 17 residues. V shed 1 base and J 10 bases; nucleotides not matched to a gene: 13. CDR3 bases: TGTGCCAGCAGCTTAGGAGGGAGCGGACAGGGGTGGGGAAAACTGTTTTTT. This translates into CASSLGGSGQGWGKLFF.

The V call is TRBV30, the J call TRBJ2-7, with D possibly TRBD1 on 6 matching bases. The CDR3 covers 13 residues. V was shortened by 5 bases and J by 6 bases, with 17 bases between the two germline ends. Germline loops: CDR1 GTSNPN, CDR2 SVGIG (reference sequence). The CDR3 loop is CAWESTGFGEQYF. The DNA of the CDR3 is TGTGCCTGGGAGTCTACAGGGTTTGGCGAGCAGTACTTC.

The V gene is TRBV9, the J gene TRBJ2-1; 7 bases agree with TRBD1. The CDR3 runs to 13 residues. J was trimmed by 10 bases and V by 5 bases; bases with no gene match: 9. Germline-derived CDR1 and CDR2 are SGDLS and YYNGEE. As DNA, the CDR3 is TGTGCCAGCAGGGCACAGGGGACGGGGGAGCAGTTCTTC. Translated: CASRAQGTGEQFF.

V is TRBV28 and J is TRBJ2-1; a possible D gene is TRBD2 (6 bases). The CDR3 covers 15 residues. Looked up from germline, CDR1 is MDHEN and CDR2 is SYDVKM. The V gene lost 4 bases and the J gene lost 4 bases, with 14 bases spanning the gap. This CDR3 reads CASSSGAAGYNEQFF. As DNA, the CDR3 is TGTGCCAGCAGTTCCGGGGCGGCGGGATACAATGAGCAGTTCTTC.

V gene TRBV28 combines with J gene TRBJ2-1, with TRBD2 identical over 7 bases. With V trimmed by 5 bases and J by 3 bases, 1 base remained unmatched. Germline values: CDR1 MDHEN, CDR2 SYDVKM. The CDR3 extends over 13 amino acids. For the CDR3, the DNA is TGTGCCAGCAGTAGCGGGAACTACAATGAGCAGTTCTTC. This codes for CASSSGNYNEQFF.

The V call is TRBV4-2, the J call TRBJ2-7, with TRBD2 identical over 11 bases. V shed 7 bases and J 2 bases; nucleotides not matched to a gene: 7. Germline V CDR1 and CDR2: LGHNA, YNFKEQ. The CDR3 loop spans 15 amino acids. The CDR3 spells CASTKSLAGAYEQYF. CDR3 nucleotide sequence: TGTGCCAGCACCAAATCACTAGCGGGAGCCTACGAGCAGTACTTC.

Details on this clone: Likely a read error: the CDR3 ends without its conserved phenylalanine or tryptophan. The DNA is omitted, as the CDR3 cannot be located on it reliably, and the CDR3 follows TCRdb's listing. The rearrangement uses TRBV18 and TRBJ2-7; TRBD1 is taken as the D call from the table, unchecked against the DNA. Ends included, the CDR3 has 12 residues. The germline V gene encodes CDR1 KGHSH and CDR2 LQKENI. CDR3 residues: CASSSIQGPRDL.

The CDR3 region is CASSQRGRRTGELFF. The CDR3 DNA sequence: TGTGCCAGCAGCCAACGGGGGAGGAGGACCGGGGAGCTGTTTTTT. The chain has TRBV3-1 (or the pseudogene TRBV3-2) and TRBJ2-2, with TRBD2 as a possible D gene (6 bases). The CDR3 runs to 15 residues. Germline V gene lookup returns CDR1 LGHDT and CDR2 YNNKEL (reference sequence). The V and J ends lost 2 bases and 5 bases respectively, with 12 bases between them.

This clone was detected only once. One end of the junction does not line up with germline, which may come from a read error. The chain links TRBV28 to TRBJ1-2; possible D gene TRBD1, 5 bases. The germline V gene encodes CDR1 MDHEN and CDR2 SYDVKM. The CDR3 covers 14 residues. This chain's CDR3 is CASRPREISYGHTF. CDR3 in DNA: TGTGCCAGCAGACCCAGGGAAATTAGCTATGGCCACACCTTC.

V and J are TRBV5-4 and TRBJ2-7; 9 bases line up with TRBD1. CDR1 is SGHNT, CDR2 YYREEE, per germline (reference sequence). The CDR3 is made up of 13 amino acids. V was pared by 10 bases and J by 2 bases, with 7 bases of the junction left unmatched. The CDR3, as DNA: TGTGCCGGGGGGACAGGGAGCACCTACGAGCAGTACTTC. Translating it yields CAGGTGSTYEQYF.

The rearrangement uses TRBV30 and TRBJ1-4; TRBD1 is a possible D gene (6 bases). Trimming removed 0 bases from V and 3 bases from J, with 8 bases in between. This CDR3 contains 14 residues. Germline CDR1 and CDR2: GTSNPN and SVGIG (reference sequence). Here the CDR3 reads CAWSVWGPNEKLFF. The CDR3 DNA follows: TGTGCCTGGAGTGTATGGGGGCCTAATGAAAAACTGTTTTTT.

The chain combines TRBV7-6 with TRBJ2-3; 7 bases are shared with TRBD2. The CDR3 is 16 residues long. The germline CDR1 and CDR2 sequences are SGHVS and FNYEAQ. After removal of 0 bases from V and 4 bases from J, the junction contained 7 bases not matched to a gene. The CDR3 here is CASSLAASGSADTQYF. The CDR3 bases are TGTGCCAGCAGCTTAGCGGCTAGCGGTAGTGCAGATACGCAGTATTTT.

V gene TRBV2 combines with J gene TRBJ2-3, with 13 bases fitting TRBD2. The germline V gene has CDR1 SNHLY and CDR2 FYNNEI. J lost 8 bases, V lost 6 bases, and 14 bases had no gene match. This CDR3 has 17 amino acids. The CDR3 coding sequence is TGTGCCAGCAGCTCAACGGGGACTAGCGGGAATAAGCGTACGCAGTATTTT. This codes for CASSSTGTSGNKRTQYF.

CDR3 in DNA: TGTGCCAGCAGGGTAGGCGGGTGGGACTCCTCCCCAGATACGCAGTATTTT. As protein: CASRVGGWDSSPDTQYF. The rearrangement joins TRBV7-2 to TRBJ2-3; a weak D match, TRBD2 (6 bases). V lost 6 bases and J 4 bases, leaving 23 bases between the germline ends. The germline V gene encodes CDR1 SGHTA and CDR2 FQGNSA. This CDR3 contains 17 residues.

The chain combines TRBV29-1 with TRBJ1-2; 7 nucleotides match TRBD1. The CDR3 totals 9 residues. Looked up from germline, CDR1 is SQVTM and CDR2 is ANQGSEA. V gave up 7 bases and J gave up 14 bases; unmatched junction bases: 7. CDR3 protein: CSDGTAETF. The CDR3 nucleotides read TGCAGCGACGGGACAGCGGAAACCTTC.

The V and J genes are TRBV6-5 and TRBJ2-7, with TRBD2 matching over 9 bases. Germline V gene lookup returns CDR1 MNHEY and CDR2 SVGAGI. This CDR3 contains 15 residues. Trimming cost V 2 bases and J 6 bases; bases outside gene matches: 8. DNA of the CDR3: TGTGCCAGCAGTTACGATTCGCGGGAGGGCCCCGAGCAGTACTTC. Protein product: CASSYDSREGPEQYF.

The rearrangement joins TRBV5-5 to TRBJ2-7; possibly TRBD2 for D (6 bases). Looked up from germline, CDR1 is SGHKS and CDR2 is YYEKEE (reference sequence). This CDR3 has 17 amino acids. Trimming removed 0 bases at V and 0 bases at J, with 16 bases between. The DNA of the CDR3 is TGTGCCAGCAGCTTGGGCGGCGGGGCTAGCGTCTCCTACGAGCAGTACTTC. Protein: CASSLGGGASVSYEQYF.

The chain recombines TRBV12-3 or TRBV12-4 with TRBJ1-1; D may be TRBD1 (5 bases). The V end was cut by 6 bases, the J end by 4 bases, with 9 bases between. The CDR3 extends over 12 amino acids. CDR3 in amino acids: CASRVRVTEAFF. CDR3 DNA sequence: TGTGCCAGCAGGGTCAGGGTCACTGAAGCTTTCTTT.

V gene TRBV28 combines with J gene TRBJ1-2; 7 bases fit TRBD1. The V gene end was trimmed by 6 bases and the J gene end by 3 bases; junction bases not matched to a gene: 4. The CDR3 is made up of 13 amino acids. The germline V gene encodes CDR1 MDHEN and CDR2 SYDVKM. CDR3 protein: CASSSDRYYGYTF. DNA for the CDR3: TGTGCCAGCAGCTCGGACAGGTACTATGGCTACACCTTC.

The genes are TRBV18 and TRBJ2-3; D uncertain. This CDR3 contains 13 residues. CDR1 and CDR2 from the germline V gene are KGHSH and LQKENI. Trimming shortened V by 3 bases and J by 0 bases, and 4 bases separated the two germline ends. The CDR3 DNA reads as TGTGCCAGCTCACCCCAAAGCACAGATACGCAGTATTTT. It specifies CASSPQSTDTQYF.

The CDR3 DNA follows: TGTGCCAGCAGTTCGCGTCAGCCCCAGCATTTT. It is translated as CASSSRQPQHF. The chain has TRBV28 and TRBJ1-5; D not resolved. V was trimmed by 4 bases and J by 6 bases, leaving 4 bases between them. Germline V CDR1 and CDR2: MDHEN, SYDVKM. The CDR3 has 11 amino acids.

J is TRBJ2-7 and V is TRBV27; the D gene is possibly TRBD1 (6 bases). V was clipped by 6 bases and J by 7 bases, with 19 bases between them. There are 14 residues in the CDR3. Germline CDR1 reads MNHEY; CDR2 reads SMNVEV (reference sequence). The CDR3 is CASSFDRSIREQYF. CDR3 in DNA: TGTGCCAGCAGCTTCGACAGGTCCATTAGAGAGCAGTACTTC.